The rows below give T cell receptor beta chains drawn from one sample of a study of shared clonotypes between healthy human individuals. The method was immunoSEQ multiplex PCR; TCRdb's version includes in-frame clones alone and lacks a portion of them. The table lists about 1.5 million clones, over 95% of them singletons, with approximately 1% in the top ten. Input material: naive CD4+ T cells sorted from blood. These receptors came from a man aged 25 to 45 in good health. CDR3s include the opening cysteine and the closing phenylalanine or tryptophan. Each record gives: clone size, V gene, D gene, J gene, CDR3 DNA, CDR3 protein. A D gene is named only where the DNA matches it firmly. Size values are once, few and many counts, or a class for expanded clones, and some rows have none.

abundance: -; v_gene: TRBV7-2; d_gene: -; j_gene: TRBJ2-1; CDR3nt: TGTGCCAGCAGCTTAAAGCCAGGGGAGCAATCGGTAAGGAATGAGCAGTTCTTC; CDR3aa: CASSLKPGEQSVRNEQFF
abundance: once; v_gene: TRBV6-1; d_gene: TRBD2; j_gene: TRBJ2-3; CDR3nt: TGTGCCAGCAGCCCACTAGCGGGGGGAGTGGATACGCAGTATTTT; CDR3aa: CASSPLAGGVDTQYF
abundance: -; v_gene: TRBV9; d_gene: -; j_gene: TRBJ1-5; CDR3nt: TGTGCCAGCAGCGTAGACGGGGGACAGCCCCAGCATTTT; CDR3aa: CASSVDGGQPQHF
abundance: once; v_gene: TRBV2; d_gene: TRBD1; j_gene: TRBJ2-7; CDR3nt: TGTGCCAGCAACCTAAGACAGGGGGTTGCCTACGAGCAGTACTTC; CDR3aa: CASNLRQGVAYEQYF
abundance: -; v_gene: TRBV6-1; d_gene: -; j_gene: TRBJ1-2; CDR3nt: TGTGCCAGCAGTACTAACAGGGAGGCCAACTATGGCTACACCTTC; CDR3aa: CASSTNREANYGYTF
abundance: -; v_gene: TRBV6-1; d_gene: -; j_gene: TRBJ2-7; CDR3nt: TGTTCCGGGAAGGGGGAGGCGGGCTCCCACGAGCAGTACTTC; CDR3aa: CSGKGEAGSHEQYF
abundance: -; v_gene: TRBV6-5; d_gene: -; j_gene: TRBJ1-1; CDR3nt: TGTGCCAGCAGTTACCCTGGGGAGACTGAAGCTTTCTTT; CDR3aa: CASSYPGETEAFF
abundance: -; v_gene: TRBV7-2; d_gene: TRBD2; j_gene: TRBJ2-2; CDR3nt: TGTGCCAGCAGCTTAATCGGGACTAGCGGGAGGGGGGAGCTGTTTTTT; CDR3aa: CASSLIGTSGRGELFF
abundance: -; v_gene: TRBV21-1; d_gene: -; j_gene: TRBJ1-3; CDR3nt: TGTGCCAGCAGCCAAACCTATCGGGGACAGGGAGGAAACACCATATATTTT; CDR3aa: CASSQTYRGQGGNTIYF
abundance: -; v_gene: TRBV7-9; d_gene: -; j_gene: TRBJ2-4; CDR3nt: TGTGCCAGCAGCCGGACAAAGGAAAGTCAGTACTTC; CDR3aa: CASSRTKESQYF
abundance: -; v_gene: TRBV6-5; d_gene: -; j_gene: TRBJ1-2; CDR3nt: TGTGCCAGCAGTTATGGGGGTAACTATGGCTACACCTTC; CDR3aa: CASSYGGNYGYTF
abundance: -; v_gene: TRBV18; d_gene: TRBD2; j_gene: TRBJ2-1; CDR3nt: TGTGCCAGCTCACCACTAGTACTAGCGGGAGGGCCCTACAATGAGCAGTTCTTC; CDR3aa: CASSPLVLAGGPYNEQFF
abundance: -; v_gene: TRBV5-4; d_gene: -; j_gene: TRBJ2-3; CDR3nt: TGTGCCAGCAGCGGGCCAGGTAGCACAGATACGCAGTATTTT; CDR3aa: CASSGPGSTDTQYF
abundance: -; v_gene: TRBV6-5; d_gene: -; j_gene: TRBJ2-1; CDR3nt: TGTGCCAGCACCAAACTAGCCGGCAATGAGCAGTTCTTC; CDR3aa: CASTKLAGNEQFF
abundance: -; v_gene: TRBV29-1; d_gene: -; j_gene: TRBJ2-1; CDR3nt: TGCAGCGCCCTGGGACCTCCGGGGAGCTACAATGAGCAGTTCTTC; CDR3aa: CSALGPPGSYNEQFF
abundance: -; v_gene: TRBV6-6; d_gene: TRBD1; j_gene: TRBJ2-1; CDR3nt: TGTGCCAGCAGTATGACAGGGTGGCATGAGCAGTTCTTC; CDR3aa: CASSMTGWHEQFF
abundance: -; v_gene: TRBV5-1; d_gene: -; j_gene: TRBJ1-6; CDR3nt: TGCGCCAGCTGCCTCGGCCGGGGCTCACCCCTCCACTTT; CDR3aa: CASCLGRGSPLHF
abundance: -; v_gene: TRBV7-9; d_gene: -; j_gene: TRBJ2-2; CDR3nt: TGTGCCAGCAGCGACCGACCCTCGAACACCGGGGAGCTGTTTTTT; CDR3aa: CASSDRPSNTGELFF